A selection of T cell receptor beta chains follows, all from one sample in a study of vaccination and CD4 T cells after COVID-19. MiXCR, run by TCRdb on the PCR reads, gives a single entry per CDR3 protein. This sample carries over 6,000 distinct CDR3 sequences, more than 25% of them seen once, and the ten largest clones take 13%. These TCRs are of unknown antigen specificity. The source material was CD4+ T cells from blood, cultured in vitro. The receptors here all came from a human donor in good health. Each CDR3 is given with its conserved first and last residue. The D gene is left open where the match is weak. Expanded clones get a size class; other rows say once, few or many, or leave the size out.

length	D	V	size	J	DNA	CDR3
17	TRBD1	TRBV27	few	TRBJ2-1	TGTGCCAGCCGCAATCCCCGGGACAGGGGCACCTACAATGAGCAGTTCTTC	CASRNPRDRGTYNEQFF
15	TRBD1	TRBV20-1	few	TRBJ2-3	TGCAGTGCGAAGAATGACAGGGTGATAACAGATACGCAGTATTTT	CSAKNDRVITDTQYF
17	.	TRBV27	.	TRBJ2-5	TGTGCCAGCAGTTTAATGGGCGCGAGAGGATGGGAAGAGACCCAGTACTTC	CASSLMGARGWEETQYF
14	.	TRBV24-1	once	TRBJ2-2	TGTGCCACCAGTGATCCGGGGTTCACCGGGGAGCTGTTTTTT	CATSDPGFTGELFF
17	.	TRBV28	few	TRBJ1-6	TGTGCCAGCAGCCGCACCCTCCGGGGGAGGGTCAGTTCACCCCTCCACTTT	CASSRTLRGRVSSPLHF
13	.	TRBV19	few	TRBJ1-1	TGTGCCAGTAGTATAGTCCAGGGATCTGAAGCTTTCTTT	CASSIVQGSEAFF
15	TRBD1	TRBV12-3/TRBV12-4	.	TRBJ1-1	TGTGCCAGCAGTAACAGGGGGCGCGGTTTCACTGAAGCTTTCTTT	CASSNRGRGFTEAFF
12	.	TRBV25-1	.	TRBJ2-1	TGTGCCAGCAGTAAGCTAAGCAATGAGCAGTTCTTC	CASSKLSNEQFF
14	TRBD1	TRBV11-2	few	TRBJ1-2	TGTGCCAGCAGCCCAATCAAGGGGGCCGGTGGCTACACCTTC	CASSPIKGAGGYTF
13	.	TRBV25-1	few	TRBJ2-3	TGTGCCAGCAGTGGGGTGGACTCGAATACGCAGTATTTT	CASSGVDSNTQYF
15	TRBD2	TRBV5-4	.	TRBJ2-2	TGTGCCAGCAGCCGAGGCACTAGCGGAACCGGGGAGCTGTTTTTT	CASSRGTSGTGELFF
14	TRBD2	TRBV5-1	.	TRBJ2-1	TGCGCCAGCAGCCCGGGACTAGCTGAGAATGAGCAGTTCTTC	CASSPGLAENEQFF
12	.	TRBV20-1	.	TRBJ1-5	TGCAGTGTTGGACAGATAAATCAGCCCCAGCATTTT	CSVGQINQPQHF
15	.	TRBV18	.	TRBJ1-1	TGTGCCAGCTCACCACTTTCCGGCACAGGCACTGAAGCTTTCTTT	CASSPLSGTGTEAFF
14	TRBD2	TRBV6-5	medium-sized	TRBJ2-7	TGTGCCAGCAGTTCTAGCGGGACCTCCTACGAGCAGTACTTC	CASSSSGTSYEQYF
16	.	TRBV20-1	few	TRBJ2-7	TGCAGTGCCCAACACGGTACAGGAACCACCCCCTACGAGCAGTACTTC	CSAQHGTGTTPYEQYF